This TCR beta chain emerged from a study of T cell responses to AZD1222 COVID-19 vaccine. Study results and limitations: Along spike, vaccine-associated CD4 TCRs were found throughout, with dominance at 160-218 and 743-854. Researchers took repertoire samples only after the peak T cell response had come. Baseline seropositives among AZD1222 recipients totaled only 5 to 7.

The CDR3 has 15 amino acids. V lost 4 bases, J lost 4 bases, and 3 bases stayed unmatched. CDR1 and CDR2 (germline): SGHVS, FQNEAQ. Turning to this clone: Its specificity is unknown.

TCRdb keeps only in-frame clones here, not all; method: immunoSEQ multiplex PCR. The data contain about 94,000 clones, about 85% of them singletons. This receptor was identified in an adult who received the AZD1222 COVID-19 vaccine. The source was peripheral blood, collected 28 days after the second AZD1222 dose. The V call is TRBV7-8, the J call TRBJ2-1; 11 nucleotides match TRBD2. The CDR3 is CASSSGTSGYNEQFF. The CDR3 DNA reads TGTGCCAGCAGCTCCGGGACTAGCGGATACAATGAGCAGTTCTTC.